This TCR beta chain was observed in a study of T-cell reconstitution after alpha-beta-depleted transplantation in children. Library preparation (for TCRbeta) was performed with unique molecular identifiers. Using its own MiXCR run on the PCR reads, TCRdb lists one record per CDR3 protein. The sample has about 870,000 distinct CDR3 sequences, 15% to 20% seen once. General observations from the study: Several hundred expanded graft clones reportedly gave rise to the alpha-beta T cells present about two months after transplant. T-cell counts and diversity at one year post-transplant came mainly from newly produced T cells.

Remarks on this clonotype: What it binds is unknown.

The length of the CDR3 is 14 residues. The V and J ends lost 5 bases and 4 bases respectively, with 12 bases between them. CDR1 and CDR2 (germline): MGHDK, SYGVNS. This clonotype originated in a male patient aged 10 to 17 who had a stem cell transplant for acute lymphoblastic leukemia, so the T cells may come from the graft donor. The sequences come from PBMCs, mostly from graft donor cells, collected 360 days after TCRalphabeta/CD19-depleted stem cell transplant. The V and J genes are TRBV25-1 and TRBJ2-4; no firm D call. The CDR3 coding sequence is TGTGCCAGCAGTTCGGGCCTACAAAAAAACATTCAGTACTTC. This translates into CASSSGLQKNIQYF.